A single T cell receptor (beta chain) is shown here with its context. The sample is drawn from a study of blood T cell repertoires in COVID-19. The J segment lost 5 bases and the V segment lost 0 bases, leaving 4 bases of the junction unmatched. CDR1 is SGHRS, CDR2 YFSETQ, per germline. The CDR3 totals 15 residues. Per the authors' pipeline: Reference gene primer amplification gave estimated nucleated cell counts. Using immunoSEQ multiplex PCR, the repertoire was profiled, and TCRdb retains in-frame clones only, with some absent. V and J calls and clone size are those listed in that table; D and trimming were worked out from the DNA. The sample yields about 190,000 clones, nearly 90% seen once.

This sequence was found in a man between 50 and 59 years old with acute or convalescent COVID-19. Sequencing was performed on peripheral blood. J is TRBJ1-4 and V is TRBV5-1; TRBD1 matches at 7 bases. The CDR3 bases are TGCGCCAGCAGCTTGGGACAGGGTAAAAATGAAAAACTGTTTTTT. This translates into CASSLGQGKNEKLFF.